The source of this T cell receptor (beta chain) is a study of T cells in Graves' hyperthyroidism and ophthalmopathy (dated by TCRdb to about 2019). The study in broad terms: Peripheral blood was collected at initial diagnosis, before any treatment. To identify distinguishing TCR V-J signatures, a discovery cohort of around 100 patients was used, comprising 43 with Graves' ophthalmopathy and roughly 60 with stable Graves' hyperthyroidism. Prospective prediction of ophthalmopathy was tested in an independent validation cohort consisting of 18 to 20 hyperthyroidism patients and 15 to 17 patients who later progressed to ophthalmopathy. The approximately 97 discovery patients were randomly divided into training and test sets at a 7:3 ratio. Thyroid tissue and blood T-cell repertoires from over 5 Graves' hyperthyroidism patients were also compared in the study. After sampling, hyperthyroidism patients received methimazole starting at 30 mg daily, and ophthalmopathy patients received high-dose intravenous methylprednisolone. According to the paper, TCR Vbeta CDR3 sequencing was carried out on around 140 peripheral blood samples, which came from around 43 ophthalmopathy, some 73 hyperthyroidism and about 17 progressor patients.

What the research found in general, with its limitations: Most expanded thyroid clonotypes (frequency above 0.001) were also found in blood, which suggests that blood repertoires may mirror thyroid immune responses. Sample size was not statistically predetermined, and blinding of investigators to group allocation was not performed. A 13 V-J signature model separated ophthalmopathy from stable hyperthyroidism, with approximately 86% sensitivity and roughly 84% specificity in cross-validation and 80%/75% in testing. During validation, the model predicted progression to ophthalmopathy a median of approximately 6.5 months ahead of onset, with just under 71% sensitivity and 72% to 80% specificity.

TCR beta CDR3 regions were amplified from RNA transcripts. For the first round of RT-PCR on the TCR CDR3, the HTBI primer set was used together with the Qiagen OneStep RT-PCR kit. Libraries were constructed in a second round of multiplex PCR, after which size selection and purification were carried out. Paired-end sequencing of the libraries was performed with 100 bp reads on an Illumina HiSeq2000. In the paper's pipeline: SOAPnuke was used to process the raw data, removing reads that contained adapters or uncalled bases, had a mean Phred below 15, or lacked an exact match to the constant primer or identifier. COPE v1.2.5 was used to merge high-quality paired reads, and clonotypes were defined as unique nucleotide sequences. Clonotypes were aligned to IMGT TRBV, TRBD and TRBJ reference segments using MiTCR v1.1. Only V-J combinations with frequency above 0.0001, covering 99% to 99.2% of repertoires, were analysed. A TCS score was defined as the ratio between F50 (clonal expansion) and ExV (chaos), using BLOSUM62-based TCRdist between CDR3 peptides within each V-J. Welch's t-statistics and random forest reduced approximately 520 V-J features to 13, which were used in a naive Bayes classifier (R e1071). The Morisita-Horn index was used to measure how similar the thyroid and blood repertoires were. Clones were called with MiXCR by TCRdb after fastp trimmed the public reads at Q25, and only in-frame beta chains were retained. Merged by CDR3 protein, the rows form single entries marked with the most common genes and DNA. The V and J calls come from TCRdb's annotation, not from the publication. Counted in this sample were 600,000 to 800,000 distinct CDR3 sequences; roughly a third of them appeared once. Together, the top ten hold around 30% of the sample.

A note on this clonotype: Its antigen is unknown. No clone much larger than this one lies a single base away; base qualities are absent.

CDR1 is given as SEHNR and CDR2 as FQNEAQ, both from the germline V gene (reference sequence). For this chain, trimming is 5 bases at the V end and 2 bases at the J end, and the number of junction bases without a gene match is 5. Inclusive of the bounding cysteine and phenylalanine, the CDR3 is 14 residues long. This entry keeps only the CDR3 DNA: 42 bases, framed from base 1. Graves' hyperthyroidism was defined as stable when no progression to ophthalmopathy occurred over 18 months of follow-up. Hyperthyroidism patients were newly diagnosed, had a disease duration of under 2 months, and were aged 18 to 65 years. The study excluded patients with uncontrolled infections, other autoimmune diseases, pregnancy or lactation. Diagnoses were established on the basis of clinical symptoms, serum thyroxine and TRAb, thyroid ultrasound, and orbital computed tomography. PBMCs were isolated from about 9.2 ml of fresh peripheral blood by Ficoll-Paque density gradient centrifugation. Trizol reagent was used to extract total RNA, and RNA quality was then checked on an Agilent 2100 Bioanalyzer.

Sequencing was performed on blood. This receptor was identified in a woman aged 35 to 49 with Graves' hyperthyroidism. The receptor chain draws on TRBV7-9 and TRBJ1-2; 7 central nucleotides agree with TRBD1. The DNA sequence is TGTGCCAGCAGCACCCTACAGGGGAACTATGGCTACACCTTC. Its protein is CASSTLQGNYGYTF. The reference TRBV7-9 and TRBJ1-2 proteins fill in what lies around the CDR3, so the full variable domain reads DTGVSQNPRHKITKRGQNVTFRCDPISEHNRLYWYRQTLGQGPEFLTYFQNEAQLEKSRLLSDRFSAERPKGSFSTLEIQRTEQGDSAMYLCASSTLQGNYGYTFGSGTRLTVV.